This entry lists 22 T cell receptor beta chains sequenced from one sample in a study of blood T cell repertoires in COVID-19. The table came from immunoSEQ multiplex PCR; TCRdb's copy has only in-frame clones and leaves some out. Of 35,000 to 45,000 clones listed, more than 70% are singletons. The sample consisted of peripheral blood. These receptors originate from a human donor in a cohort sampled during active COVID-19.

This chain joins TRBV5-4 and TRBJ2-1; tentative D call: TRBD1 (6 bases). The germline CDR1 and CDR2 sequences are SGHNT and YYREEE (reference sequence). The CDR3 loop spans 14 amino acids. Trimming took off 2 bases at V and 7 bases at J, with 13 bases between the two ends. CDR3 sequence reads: CASSLVGAGNEQFF. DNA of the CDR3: TGTGCCAGCAGCTTAGTGGGGGCTGGGAATGAGCAGTTCTTC.

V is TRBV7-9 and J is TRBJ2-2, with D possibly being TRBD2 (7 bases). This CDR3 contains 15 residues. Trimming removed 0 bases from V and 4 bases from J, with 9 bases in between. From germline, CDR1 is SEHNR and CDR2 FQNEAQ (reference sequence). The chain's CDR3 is CASSLAGGLTGELFF. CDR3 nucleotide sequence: TGTGCCAGCAGCTTAGCGGGGGGGCTCACCGGGGAGCTGTTTTTT.

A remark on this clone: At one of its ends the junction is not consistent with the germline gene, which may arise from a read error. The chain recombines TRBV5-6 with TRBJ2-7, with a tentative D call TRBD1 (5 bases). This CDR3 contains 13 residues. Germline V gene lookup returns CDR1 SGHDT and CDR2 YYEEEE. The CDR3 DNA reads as TGTGCCAGCAGCTTGGGGGGCTCCTACGAGCAGTGCTTC. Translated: CASSLGGSYEQCF.

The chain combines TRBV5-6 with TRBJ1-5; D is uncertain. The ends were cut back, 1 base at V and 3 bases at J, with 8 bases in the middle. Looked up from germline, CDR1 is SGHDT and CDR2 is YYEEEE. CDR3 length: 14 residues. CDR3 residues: CASSLLAVNQPQHF. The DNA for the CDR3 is TGTGCCAGCAGCTTGCTGGCAGTCAATCAGCCCCAGCATTTT.

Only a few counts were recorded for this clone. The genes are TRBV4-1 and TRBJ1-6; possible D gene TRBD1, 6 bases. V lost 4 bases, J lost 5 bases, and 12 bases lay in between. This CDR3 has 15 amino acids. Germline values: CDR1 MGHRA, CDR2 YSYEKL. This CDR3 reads CASSRPKGDNSPLHF. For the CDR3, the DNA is TGCGCCAGCAGCCGCCCGAAGGGGGATAATTCACCCCTCCACTTT.

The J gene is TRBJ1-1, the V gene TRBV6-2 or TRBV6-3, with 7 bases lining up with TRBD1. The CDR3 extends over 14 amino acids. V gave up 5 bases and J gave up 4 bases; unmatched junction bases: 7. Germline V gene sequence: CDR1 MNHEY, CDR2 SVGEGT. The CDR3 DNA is TGTGCCAGCAGTGGACAGGTGAGGAGCACTGAAGCTTTCTTT. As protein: CASSGQVRSTEAFF.

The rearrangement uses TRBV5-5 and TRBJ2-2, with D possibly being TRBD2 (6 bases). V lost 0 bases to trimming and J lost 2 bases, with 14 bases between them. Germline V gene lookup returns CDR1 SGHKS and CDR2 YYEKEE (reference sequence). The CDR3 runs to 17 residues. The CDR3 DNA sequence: TGTGCCAGCAGCTTGGCCGGGGCGGGGCTCAACACCGGGGAGCTGTTTTTT. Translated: CASSLAGAGLNTGELFF.

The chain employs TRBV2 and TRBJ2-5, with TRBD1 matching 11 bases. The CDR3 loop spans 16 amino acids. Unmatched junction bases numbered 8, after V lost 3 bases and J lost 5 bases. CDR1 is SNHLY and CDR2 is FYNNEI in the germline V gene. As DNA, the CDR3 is TGTGCCAGCAGTGAGTTGGACAGGGGGCGGATGGAGACCCAGTACTTC. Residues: CASSELDRGRMETQYF.

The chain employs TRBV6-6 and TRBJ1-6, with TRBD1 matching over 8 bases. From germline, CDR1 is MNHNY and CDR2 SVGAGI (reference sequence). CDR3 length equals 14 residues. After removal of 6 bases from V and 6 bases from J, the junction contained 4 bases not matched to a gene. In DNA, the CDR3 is TGTGCCAGCAGCTGGGACAGGTCTAATTCACCCCTCCACTTT. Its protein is CASSWDRSNSPLHF.

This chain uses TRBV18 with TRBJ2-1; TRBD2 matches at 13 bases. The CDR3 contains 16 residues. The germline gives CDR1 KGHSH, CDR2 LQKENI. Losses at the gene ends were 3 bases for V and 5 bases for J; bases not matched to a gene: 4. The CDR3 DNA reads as TGTGCCAGCTCACCCCCGGGACTAGCGGGGAACAATGAGCAGTTCTTC. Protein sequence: CASSPPGLAGNNEQFF.

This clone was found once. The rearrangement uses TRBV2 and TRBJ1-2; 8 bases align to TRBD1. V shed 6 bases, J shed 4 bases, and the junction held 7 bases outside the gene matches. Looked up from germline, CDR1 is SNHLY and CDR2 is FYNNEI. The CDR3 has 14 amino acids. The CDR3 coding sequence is TGTGCCAGCAGGATACAGGGGGGAGGCTATGGCTACACCTTC. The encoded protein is CASRIQGGGYGYTF.

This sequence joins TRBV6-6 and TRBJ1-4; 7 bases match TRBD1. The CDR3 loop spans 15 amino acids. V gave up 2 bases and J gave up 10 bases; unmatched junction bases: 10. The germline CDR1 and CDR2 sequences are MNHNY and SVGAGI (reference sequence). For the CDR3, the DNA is TGTGCCAGCAGTTACAATAGACAGGGAGAAGTAAAACTGTTTTTT. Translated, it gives CASSYNRQGEVKLFF.

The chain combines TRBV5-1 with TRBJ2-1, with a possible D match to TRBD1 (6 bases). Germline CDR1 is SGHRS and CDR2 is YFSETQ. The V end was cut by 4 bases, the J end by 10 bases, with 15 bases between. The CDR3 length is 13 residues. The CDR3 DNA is TGCGCCAGCAGCCTCGAACAGGGCCGCGAGCAGTTCTTC. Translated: CASSLEQGREQFF. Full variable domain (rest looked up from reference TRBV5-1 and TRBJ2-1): KAGVTQTPRYLIKTRGQQVTLSCSPISGHRSVSWYQQTPGQGLQFLFEYFSETQRNKGNFPGRFSGRQFSNSRSEMNVSTLELGDSALYLCASSLEQGREQFFGPGTRLTVL.

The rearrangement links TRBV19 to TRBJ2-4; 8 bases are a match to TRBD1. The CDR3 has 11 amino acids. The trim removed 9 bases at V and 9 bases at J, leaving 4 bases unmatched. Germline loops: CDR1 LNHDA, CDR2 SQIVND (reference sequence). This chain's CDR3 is CASGQGGIQYF. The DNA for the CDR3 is TGTGCCAGCGGACAGGGCGGCATTCAGTACTTC.

In nucleotides, the CDR3 is TGTGCCAGCAATGCGCAGGGGGCGTATGGCTACACCTTC. Its translation: CASNAQGAYGYTF. The chain couples TRBV5-4 to TRBJ1-2; 8 bases fit TRBD1. The junction had 6 bases not matched to a gene; V was cut back by 6 bases and J by 5 bases. The CDR3 runs to 13 residues. The germline CDR1 and CDR2 sequences are SGHNT and YYREEE (reference sequence).

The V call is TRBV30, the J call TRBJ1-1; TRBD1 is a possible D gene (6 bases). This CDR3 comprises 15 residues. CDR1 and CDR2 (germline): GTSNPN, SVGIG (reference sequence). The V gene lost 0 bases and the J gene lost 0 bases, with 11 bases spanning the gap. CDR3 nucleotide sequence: TGTGCCTGGAGTGTCATGGGGGCTATGAACACTGAAGCTTTCTTT. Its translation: CAWSVMGAMNTEAFF. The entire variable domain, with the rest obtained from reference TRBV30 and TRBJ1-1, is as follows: SQTIHQWPATLVQPVGSPLSLECTVEGTSNPNLYWYRQAAGRGLQLLFYSVGIGQISSEVPQNLSASRPQDRQFILSSKKLLLSDSGFYLCAWSVMGAMNTEAFFGQGTRLTVV.

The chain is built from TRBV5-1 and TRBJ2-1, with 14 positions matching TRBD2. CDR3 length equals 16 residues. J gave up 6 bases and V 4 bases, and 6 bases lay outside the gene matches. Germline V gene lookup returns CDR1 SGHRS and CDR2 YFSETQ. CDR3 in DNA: TGCGCCAGCAGCCGCGGGACTAGCGGGGGCCTCAATGAGCAGTTCTTC. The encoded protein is CASSRGTSGGLNEQFF.

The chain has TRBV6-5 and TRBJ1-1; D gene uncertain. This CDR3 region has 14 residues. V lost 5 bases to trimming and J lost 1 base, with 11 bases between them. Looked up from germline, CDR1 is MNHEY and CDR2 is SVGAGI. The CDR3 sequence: CASSKRRQNTEAFF. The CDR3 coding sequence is TGTGCCAGCAGTAAAAGGCGGCAGAACACTGAAGCTTTCTTT.

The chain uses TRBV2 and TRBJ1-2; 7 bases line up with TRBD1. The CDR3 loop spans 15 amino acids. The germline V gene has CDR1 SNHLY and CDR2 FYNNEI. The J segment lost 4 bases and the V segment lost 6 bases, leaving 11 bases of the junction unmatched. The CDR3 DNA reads TGTGCCAGCAGCCCAGACAGGGCCAACCTCTATGGCTACACCTTC. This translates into CASSPDRANLYGYTF.

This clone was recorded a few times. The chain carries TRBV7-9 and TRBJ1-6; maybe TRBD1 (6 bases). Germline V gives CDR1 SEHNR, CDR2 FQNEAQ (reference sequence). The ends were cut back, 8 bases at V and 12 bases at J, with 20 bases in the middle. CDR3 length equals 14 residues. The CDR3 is CASCPGGHPQPLHF. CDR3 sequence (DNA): TGTGCCAGCTGCCCGGGGGGGCATCCGCAACCCCTCCACTTT. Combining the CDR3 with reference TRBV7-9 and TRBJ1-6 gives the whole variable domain DTGVSQNPRHKITKRGQNVTFRCDPISEHNRLYWYRQTLGQGPEFLTYFQNEAQLEKSRLLSDRFSAERPKGSFSTLEIQRTEQGDSAMYLCASCPGGHPQPLHFGNGTRLTVT.

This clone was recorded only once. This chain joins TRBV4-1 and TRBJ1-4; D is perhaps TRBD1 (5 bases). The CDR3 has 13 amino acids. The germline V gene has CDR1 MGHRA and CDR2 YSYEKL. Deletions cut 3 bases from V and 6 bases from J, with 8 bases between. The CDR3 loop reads CASSHSRDEKLFF. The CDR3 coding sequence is TGCGCCAGCAGCCATTCCAGGGATGAAAAACTGTTTTTT.

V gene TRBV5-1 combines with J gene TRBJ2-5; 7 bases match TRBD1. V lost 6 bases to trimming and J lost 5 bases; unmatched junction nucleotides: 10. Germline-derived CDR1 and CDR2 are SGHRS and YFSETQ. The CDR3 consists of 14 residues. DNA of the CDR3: TGCGCCAGCAACACAAGGGGGACAGAGGAGACCCAGTACTTC. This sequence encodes CASNTRGTEETQYF.